Below are 14 T cell receptor beta chains sequenced from a single sample in a study of blood T cell repertoires in COVID-19. Some clones are missing from TCRdb's copy, which holds only in-frame ones; the method was immunoSEQ multiplex PCR. Of about 280,000 clones in the sample, 80% to 90% were seen once. The material sequenced was PBMCs or T cells enriched from blood (not recorded which). The receptors come from a woman younger than 45 with acute COVID-19.

The count of this clone is one. This sequence joins TRBV28 and TRBJ1-3, with 8 nucleotides matching TRBD1. V lost 6 bases to trimming and J lost 4 bases; unmatched junction nucleotides: 8. The CDR3 extends over 15 amino acids. Germline V gene data show CDR1 as MDHEN and CDR2 as SYDVKM. The CDR3 reads CASRSPGTGGNTIYF. CDR3 DNA: TGTGCCAGCAGAAGCCCCGGGACAGGCGGAAACACCATATATTTT.

This chain links TRBV7-6 with TRBJ1-6; 10 bases map to TRBD1. Losses at the gene ends were 4 bases for V and 11 bases for J; bases not matched to a gene: 5. Germline CDR1 and CDR2: SGHVS and FNYEAQ. CDR3 size: 14 residues. In DNA, the CDR3 is TGTGCCAGCAGCTCGACAGGGGGCTTAGCACCCCTCCACTTT. This gives the protein CASSSTGGLAPLHF.

J is TRBJ2-7 and V is TRBV19; the D gene is possibly TRBD2 (7 bases). CDR1 is LNHDA, CDR2 SQIVND, per germline (reference sequence). The CDR3 loop spans 15 amino acids. Trimming took off 7 bases at V and 2 bases at J, with 18 bases between the two ends. The CDR3 bases are TGTGCCAGTACCCCGGAGGGGGGGCGGACCTACGAGCAGTACTTC. Amino acid sequence: CASTPEGGRTYEQYF.

The rearrangement uses TRBV4-1 and TRBJ1-1; D is uncertain. Trimming removed 0 bases at V and 4 bases at J, with 15 bases between. In germline, CDR1 is MGHRA, CDR2 YSYEKL. The CDR3 has 16 amino acids. The CDR3 sequence is CASSQERGLFGTEAFF. The CDR3 nucleotides read TGCGCCAGCAGCCAAGAAAGAGGTCTCTTCGGCACTGAAGCTTTCTTT.

The rearrangement links TRBV29-1 to TRBJ2-1; TRBD2 agrees at 13 bases. Germline V gene lookup returns CDR1 SQVTM and CDR2 ANQGSEA. CDR3 size: 18 residues. The junction had 9 bases not matched to a gene; V was cut back by 4 bases and J by 0 bases. CDR3 bases: TGCAGCGTTGTTGGACTAGCGGGAGTAGGCGGCTCCTACAATGAGCAGTTCTTC. It yields the protein CSVVGLAGVGGSYNEQFF.

V and J are TRBV5-6 and TRBJ1-4; D is unclear. This CDR3 is built from 11 residues. Deletions cut 0 bases from V and 12 bases from J, with 6 bases between. CDR1 is SGHDT and CDR2 is YYEEEE in the germline V gene. In DNA, the CDR3 is TGTGCCAGCAGCTTGGCCGGGGAACTGTTTTTT. It specifies CASSLAGELFF.

The chain uses TRBV7-2 and TRBJ2-3; tentative D call: TRBD2 (7 bases). Trimming took 5 bases from V and 3 from J, leaving 15 bases between them. Germline CDR1 is SGHTA and CDR2 is FQGNSA. The CDR3 has 15 amino acids. CDR3 protein: CASSTEQGGTDTQYF. CDR3 in DNA: TGTGCCAGCAGCACAGAACAGGGAGGGACAGATACGCAGTATTTT.

V gene TRBV19 combines with J gene TRBJ2-7; 8 bases are shared with TRBD1. Germline CDR1 is LNHDA and CDR2 is SQIVND (reference sequence). V lost 4 bases to trimming and J lost 6 bases; unmatched junction nucleotides: 5. This CDR3 contains 13 residues. The CDR3 DNA sequence: TGTGCCAGTAGTAAATCGGGACAGGCCGAGCAGTACTTC. Translation: CASSKSGQAEQYF.

This chain links TRBV10-3 with TRBJ2-3, with 8 bases matching TRBD2. V lost 0 bases and J lost 4; bases outside the gene matches: 12. CDR1 is ENHRY and CDR2 is SYGVKD in the germline V gene. The CDR3 spans 18 residues. CDR3 DNA: TGTGCCATCAGTGAGTCGAGGGGCGGGGGGAGTGGACCAGATACGCAGTATTTT. Translating it yields CAISESRGGGSGPDTQYF.

The chain recombines TRBV7-2 with TRBJ1-1; D call uncertain. The germline V gene encodes CDR1 SGHTA and CDR2 FQGNSA. The CDR3 covers 15 residues. Deletions cut 5 bases from V and 1 base from J, with 14 bases between. The CDR3 DNA follows: TGTGCCAGCAGCATCACATACTCAGGGAACACTGAAGCTTTCTTT. This codes for CASSITYSGNTEAFF.

V usage is TRBV27 and J usage is TRBJ2-2; 8 bases are a match to TRBD1. This CDR3 contains 16 residues. Germline-derived CDR1 and CDR2 are MNHEY and SMNVEV (reference sequence). Trimming cost V 4 bases and J 0 bases; bases outside gene matches: 4. For the CDR3, the DNA is TGTGCCAGCAGTTCTCCGGGACAGGCGAACACCGGGGAGCTGTTTTTT. Its protein product is CASSSPGQANTGELFF.

This rearrangement joins TRBV10-3 to TRBJ1-2; 8 bases line up with TRBD1. Germline assignment: CDR1 ENHRY and CDR2 SYGVKD. This CDR3 is built from 15 residues. Trimming took 5 bases from V and 4 from J; bases not matched to a gene: 9. Here the CDR3 reads CAISSETGEGYGYTF. The CDR3 DNA reads TGTGCCATCAGTTCTGAGACAGGGGAGGGCTATGGCTACACCTTC.

Remarks on this clone: The same CDR3 also results from other DNA sequences found in this sample. The chain employs TRBV5-1 and TRBJ1-3, with a tentative D call TRBD1 (5 bases). From germline, CDR1 is SGHRS and CDR2 YFSETQ. Trimming shortened V by 7 bases and J by 1 base, and 9 bases separated the two germline ends. The CDR3 runs 13 residues. CDR3 DNA sequence: TGCGCCAGCCGCGACAGTTCTGGAAACACCATATATTTT. Its translation: CASRDSSGNTIYF.

The V and J genes are TRBV9 and TRBJ2-7; TRBD1 might be the D (7 bases). This CDR3 comprises 11 residues. The germline gives CDR1 SGDLS, CDR2 YYNGEE. CDR3 region: CASSVVDREAV. The CDR3 DNA sequence: TGTGCCAGCAGCGTAGTTGACAGGGAGGCGGTC.